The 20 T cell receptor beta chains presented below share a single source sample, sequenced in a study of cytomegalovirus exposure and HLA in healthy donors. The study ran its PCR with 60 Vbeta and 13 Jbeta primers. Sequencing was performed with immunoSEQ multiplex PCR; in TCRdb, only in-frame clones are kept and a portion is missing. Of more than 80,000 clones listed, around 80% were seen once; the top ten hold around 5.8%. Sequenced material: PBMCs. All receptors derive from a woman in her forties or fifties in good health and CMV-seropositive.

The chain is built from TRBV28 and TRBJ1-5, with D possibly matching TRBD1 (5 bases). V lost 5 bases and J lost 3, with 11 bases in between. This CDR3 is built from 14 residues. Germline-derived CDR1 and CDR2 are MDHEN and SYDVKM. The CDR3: CASSVSQANQPQHF. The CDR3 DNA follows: TGTGCCAGCAGTGTGTCACAGGCCAATCAGCCCCAGCATTTT.

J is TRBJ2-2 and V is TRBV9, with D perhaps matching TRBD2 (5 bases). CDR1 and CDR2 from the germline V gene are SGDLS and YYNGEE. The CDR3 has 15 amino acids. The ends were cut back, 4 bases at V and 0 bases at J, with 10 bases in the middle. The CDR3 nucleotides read TGTGCCAGCAGCATTTCGGGGACGAACACCGGGGAGCTGTTTTTT. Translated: CASSISGTNTGELFF.

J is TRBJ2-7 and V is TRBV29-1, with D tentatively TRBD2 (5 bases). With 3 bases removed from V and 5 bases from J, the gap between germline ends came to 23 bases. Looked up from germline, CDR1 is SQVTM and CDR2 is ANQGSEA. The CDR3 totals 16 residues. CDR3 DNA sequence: TGCAGCGTTGAGGTACCTAGGTCGGGGATAATCAACGAGCAGTACTTC. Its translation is CSVEVPRSGIINEQYF.

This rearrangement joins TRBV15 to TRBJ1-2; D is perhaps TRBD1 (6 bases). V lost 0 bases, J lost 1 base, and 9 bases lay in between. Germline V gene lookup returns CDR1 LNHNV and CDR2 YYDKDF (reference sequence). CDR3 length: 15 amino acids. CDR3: CATSRETGFNYGYTF. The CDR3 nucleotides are TGTGCCACCAGCAGAGAGACAGGTTTTAACTATGGCTACACCTTC.

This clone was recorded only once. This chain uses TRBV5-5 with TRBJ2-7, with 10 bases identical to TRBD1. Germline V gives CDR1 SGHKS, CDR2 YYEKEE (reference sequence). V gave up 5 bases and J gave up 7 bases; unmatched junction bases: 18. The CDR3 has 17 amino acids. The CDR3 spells CASRRKTGGADVGEQYF. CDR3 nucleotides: TGTGCCAGCAGAAGGAAGACAGGGGGCGCGGACGTGGGAGAGCAGTACTTC.

This CDR3 is CASTASGAGYTF. CDR3 nucleotide sequence: TGTGCCAGCACCGCCAGCGGGGCTGGCTACACCTTC. This rearrangement joins TRBV2 to TRBJ1-2; TRBD1 is a possible D gene (5 bases). The CDR3 has 12 amino acids. The germline V gene encodes CDR1 SNHLY and CDR2 FYNNEI. V gave up 7 bases and J gave up 7 bases, with 13 bases separating them.

The CDR3 reads CASRSSGGMETQYF. In DNA form, the CDR3 reads TGTGCCAGCAGATCTAGCGGGGGAATGGAGACCCAGTACTTC. The rearrangement uses TRBV6-6 and TRBJ2-5; 10 bases are shared with TRBD2. The germline V gene has CDR1 MNHNY and CDR2 SVGAGI (reference sequence). This CDR3 is 14 amino acids long. With V trimmed by 6 bases and J by 5 bases, 6 bases remained unmatched.

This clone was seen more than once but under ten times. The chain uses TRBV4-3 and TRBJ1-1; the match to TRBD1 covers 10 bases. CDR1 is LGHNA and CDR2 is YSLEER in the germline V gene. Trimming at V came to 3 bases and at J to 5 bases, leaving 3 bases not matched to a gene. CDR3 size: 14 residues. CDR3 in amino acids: CASSQGQGWTEAFF. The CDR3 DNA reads TGCGCCAGCAGCCAGGGACAGGGGTGGACTGAAGCTTTCTTT.

CDR3 sequence: CASSGVGALRTEAFF. The CDR3 nucleotides are TGCGCCAGCAGCGGAGTAGGGGCCTTGAGGACTGAAGCTTTCTTT. This chain links TRBV5-1 with TRBJ1-1; D perhaps matches TRBD1 (5 bases). Germline assignment: CDR1 SGHRS and CDR2 YFSETQ. The CDR3 loop spans 15 amino acids. Trimming cost V 4 bases and J 5 bases, with 18 bases left between them.

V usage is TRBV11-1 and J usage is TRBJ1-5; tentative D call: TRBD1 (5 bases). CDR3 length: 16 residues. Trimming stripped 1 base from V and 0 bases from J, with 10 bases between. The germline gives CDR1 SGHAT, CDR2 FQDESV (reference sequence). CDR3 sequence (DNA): TGTGCCAGCAGCTTAGGGGGCGCAGGTAGCAATCAGCCCCAGCATTTT. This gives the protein CASSLGGAGSNQPQHF. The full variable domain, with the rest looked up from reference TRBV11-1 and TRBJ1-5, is EAEVAQSPRYKITEKSQAVAFWCDPISGHATLYWYRQILGQGPELLVQFQDESVVDDSQLPKDRFSAERLKGVDSTLKIQPAELGDSAMYLCASSLGGAGSNQPQHFGDGTRLSIL.

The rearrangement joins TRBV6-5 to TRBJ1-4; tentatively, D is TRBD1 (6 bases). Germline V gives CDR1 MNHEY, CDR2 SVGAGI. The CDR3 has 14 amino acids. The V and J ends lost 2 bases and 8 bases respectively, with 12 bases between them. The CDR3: CASSYDTGTEKLFF. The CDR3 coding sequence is TGTGCCAGCAGTTACGATACAGGGACCGAAAAACTGTTTTTT.

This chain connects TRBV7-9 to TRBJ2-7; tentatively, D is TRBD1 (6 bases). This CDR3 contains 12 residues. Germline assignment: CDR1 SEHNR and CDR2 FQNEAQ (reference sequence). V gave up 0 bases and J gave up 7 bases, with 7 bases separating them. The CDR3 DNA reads TGTGCCAGCAGCTTAGCGCAGGGGGAGCAGTACTTC. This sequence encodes CASSLAQGEQYF.

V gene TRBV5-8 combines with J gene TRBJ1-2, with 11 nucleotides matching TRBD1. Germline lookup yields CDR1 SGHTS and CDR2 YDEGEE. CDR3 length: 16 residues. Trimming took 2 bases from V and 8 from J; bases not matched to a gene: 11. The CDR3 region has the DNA TGTGCCAGCAGCTTAAGGACGTGGACAGGGGGCGCCGGCTACACCTTC. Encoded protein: CASSLRTWTGGAGYTF. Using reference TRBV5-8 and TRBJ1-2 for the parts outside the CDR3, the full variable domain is EAGVTQSPTHLIKTRGQQATLRCSPISGHTSVYWYQQALGLGLQFLLWYDEGEERNRGNFPPRFSGRQFPNYSSELNVNALELEDSALYLCASSLRTWTGGAGYTFGSGTRLTVV.

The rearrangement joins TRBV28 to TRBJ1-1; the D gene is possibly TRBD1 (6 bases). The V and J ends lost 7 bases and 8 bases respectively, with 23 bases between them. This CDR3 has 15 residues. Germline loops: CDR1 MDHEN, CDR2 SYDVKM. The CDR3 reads CASTPKWGGPREAFF. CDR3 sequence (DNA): TGTGCCAGCACCCCGAAGTGGGGGGGGCCGCGGGAAGCTTTCTTT.

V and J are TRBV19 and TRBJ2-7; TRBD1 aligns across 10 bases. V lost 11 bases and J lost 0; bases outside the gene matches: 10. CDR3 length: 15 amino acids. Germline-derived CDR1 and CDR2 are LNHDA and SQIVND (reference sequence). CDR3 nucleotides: TGTGCCTGCTCGACAGGGGGCCATAGCTCCTACGAGCAGTACTTC. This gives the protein CACSTGGHSSYEQYF.

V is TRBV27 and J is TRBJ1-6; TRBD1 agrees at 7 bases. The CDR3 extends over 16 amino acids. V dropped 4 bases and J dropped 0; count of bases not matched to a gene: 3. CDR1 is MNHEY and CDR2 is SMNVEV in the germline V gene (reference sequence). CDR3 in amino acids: CASSSNRGSYNSPLHF. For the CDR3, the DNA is TGTGCCAGCAGTTCAAACAGGGGCTCCTATAATTCACCCCTCCACTTT.

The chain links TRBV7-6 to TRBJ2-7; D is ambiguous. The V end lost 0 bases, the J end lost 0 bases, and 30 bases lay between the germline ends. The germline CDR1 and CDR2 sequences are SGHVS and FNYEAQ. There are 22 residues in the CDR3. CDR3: CASSLALGPWQVSPLSSYEQYF. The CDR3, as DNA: TGTGCCAGCAGCTTAGCATTGGGCCCGTGGCAGGTTTCTCCCCTCAGCTCCTACGAGCAGTACTTC.

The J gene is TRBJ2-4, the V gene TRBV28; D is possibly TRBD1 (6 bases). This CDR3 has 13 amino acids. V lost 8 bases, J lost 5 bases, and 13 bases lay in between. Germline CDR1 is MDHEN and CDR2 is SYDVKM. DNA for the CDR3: TGTGCCAGCGCGCTAGGGGGAGAAAACATTCAGTACTTC. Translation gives CASALGGENIQYF.

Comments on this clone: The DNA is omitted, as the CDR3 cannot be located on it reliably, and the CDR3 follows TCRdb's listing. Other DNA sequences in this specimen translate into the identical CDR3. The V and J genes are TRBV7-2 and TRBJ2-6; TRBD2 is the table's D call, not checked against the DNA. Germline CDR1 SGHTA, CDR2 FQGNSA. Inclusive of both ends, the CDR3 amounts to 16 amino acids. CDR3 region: CASSLGVGAGANVLTF.

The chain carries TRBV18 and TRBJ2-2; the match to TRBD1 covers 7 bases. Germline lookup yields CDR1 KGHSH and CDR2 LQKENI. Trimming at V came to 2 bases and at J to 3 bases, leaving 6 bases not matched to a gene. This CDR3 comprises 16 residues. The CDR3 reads CASSPLGGAYTGELFF. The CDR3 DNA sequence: TGTGCCAGCTCACCATTAGGGGGCGCGTACACCGGGGAGCTGTTTTTT. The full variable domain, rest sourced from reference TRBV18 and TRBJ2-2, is NAGVMQNPRHLVRRRGQEARLRCSPMKGHSHVYWYRQLPEEGLKFMVYLQKENIIDESGMPKERFSAEFPKEGPSILRIQQVVRGDSAAYFCASSPLGGAYTGELFFGEGSRLTVL.